This TCR beta chain was sequenced during a study of blood T cell repertoires in COVID-19. Study overall: The origin of the acute and convalescent COVID-19 samples was the United States, Italy and Spain. T cells, B-cell-depleted T cells, or PBMCs provided the cDNA or gDNA that served as material.

As originally analysed: Cell counts per sample came from amplifying reference gene primers. The data were produced by immunoSEQ multiplex PCR, yet TCRdb's version contains in-frame clones alone and is incomplete. Clone size and V and J calls were adopted from that table, with D and trimming inferred from the DNA. Found here are some 200,000 clones, 80% to 90% of them singletons; the top ten hold approximately 14%. The CDR3 totals 19 residues. V was clipped by 1 base and J by 5 bases; unmatched bases: 15. The germline V gene has CDR1 KGHDR and CDR2 SFDVKD. The sequenced material came from peripheral blood. V gene TRBV24-1 combines with J gene TRBJ2-3; the match to TRBD2 covers 9 bases. The TCR was taken from a man aged 25 to 45 with active or convalescent COVID-19. CDR3 nucleotides: TGTGCCACCAGTGATTTCACTCCAAGGGGCGGGAGGGCCCTAGATACGCAGTATTTT. It specifies CATSDFTPRGGRALDTQYF.